The 30 T cell receptor beta chains presented below share a single source sample, sequenced in a study of T cell changes during pregnancy in multiple sclerosis. Measured with immunoSEQ multiplex PCR; TCRdb has only the in-frame clones, and not every one. The sample contains roughly 60,000 clones, roughly 90% of which appear only once. Sequencing was performed on peripheral blood, taken before pregnancy. The receptors here all came from a female donor with multiple sclerosis, enrolled in a pregnancy study.

The rearrangement joins TRBV6-5 to TRBJ2-7, with D possibly being TRBD2 (6 bases). V lost 8 bases and J 1 base, leaving 9 bases between the germline ends. CDR3 size: 12 residues. From germline, CDR1 is MNHEY and CDR2 SVGAGI. The CDR3 DNA reads as TGTGCCAGCTGGCGGGATTCCTACGAGCAGTACTTC. This codes for CASWRDSYEQYF.

The genes are TRBV19 and TRBJ1-2; TRBD1 aligns across 8 bases. CDR3 length equals 14 residues. The germline V gene encodes CDR1 LNHDA and CDR2 SQIVND (reference sequence). Trimming took 5 bases from V and 4 from J; bases not matched to a gene: 6. The CDR3 sequence: CASSASGQVYGYTF. In DNA form, the CDR3 reads TGTGCCAGTAGTGCCTCGGGACAGGTCTATGGCTACACCTTC. Combining the CDR3 with reference TRBV19 and TRBJ1-2 gives the whole variable domain DGGITQSPKYLFRKEGQNVTLSCEQNLNHDAMYWYRQDPGQGLRLIYYSQIVNDFQKGDIAEGYSVSREKKESFPLTVTSAQKNPTAFYLCASSASGQVYGYTFGSGTRLTVV.

J is TRBJ1-5 and V is TRBV18; D is unresolved. The CDR3 sequence is 14 residues long. V lost 3 bases, J lost 6 bases, and 12 bases lay in between. Germline assignment: CDR1 KGHSH and CDR2 LQKENI. Written as DNA, the CDR3 is TGTGCCAGCTCACCGGTGGATCGGAGTCAGCCCCAGCATTTT. It is translated as CASSPVDRSQPQHF.

The rearrangement uses TRBV5-1 and TRBJ1-1; 10 positions match TRBD1. Looked up from germline, CDR1 is SGHRS and CDR2 is YFSETQ. This CDR3 has 17 residues. The J segment lost 0 bases and the V segment lost 0 bases, leaving 5 bases of the junction unmatched. The CDR3: CASSLVRQGAMNTEAFF. The DNA for the CDR3 is TGCGCCAGCAGCTTGGTAAGACAGGGGGCCATGAACACTGAAGCTTTCTTT.

The V and J genes are TRBV19 and TRBJ2-7, with D possibly TRBD2 on 6 matching bases. The V gene's germline CDR1 is LNHDA and CDR2 SQIVND (reference sequence). The CDR3 is 13 amino acids. V lost 5 bases and J 1 base, leaving 9 bases between the germline ends. The CDR3 region has the DNA TGTGCCAGTAGTGCGGGATTATCCTACGAGCAGTACTTC. The encoded protein is CASSAGLSYEQYF. The full variable domain, rest sourced from reference TRBV19 and TRBJ2-7, is DGGITQSPKYLFRKEGQNVTLSCEQNLNHDAMYWYRQDPGQGLRLIYYSQIVNDFQKGDIAEGYSVSREKKESFPLTVTSAQKNPTAFYLCASSAGLSYEQYFGPGTRLTVT.

CDR3 protein: CSVEGQGKSYEQYF. Written as DNA, the CDR3 is TGCAGCGTTGAGGGACAGGGGAAATCCTACGAGCAGTACTTC. The rearrangement links TRBV29-1 to TRBJ2-7; 10 bases agree with TRBD1. The CDR3 totals 14 residues. CDR1 and CDR2 (germline): SQVTM, ANQGSEA. With V trimmed by 3 bases and J by 1 base, 3 bases remained unmatched.

V is TRBV4-3 and J is TRBJ2-2; 11 bases line up with TRBD2. Germline CDR1 and CDR2: LGHNA and YSLEER. The junction had 9 bases not matched to a gene; V was cut back by 5 bases and J by 7 bases. The CDR3 contains 16 residues. DNA for the CDR3: TGCGCCAGCAGCAGTCGACTAGCGGGGTCAAGCGGGGAGCTGTTTTTT. It codes for CASSSRLAGSSGELFF.

This clone is a singleton in its sample. The genes are TRBV5-6 and TRBJ2-7, with unresolved D. Germline values: CDR1 SGHDT, CDR2 YYEEEE. CDR3 length: 13 amino acids. Trimming took off 2 bases at V and 6 bases at J, with 12 bases between the two ends. This CDR3 reads CASSFPSGSEQYF. The CDR3 coding sequence is TGTGCCAGCAGCTTTCCGTCCGGTAGCGAGCAGTACTTC.

This chain joins TRBV4-1 and TRBJ1-1, with a possible D match to TRBD1 (5 bases). CDR1 MGHRA and CDR2 YSYEKL come from the germline V gene. The CDR3 consists of 13 residues. V gave up 3 bases and J gave up 3 bases, with 8 bases separating them. The CDR3 here is CASSQGEDTEAFF. Written as DNA, the CDR3 is TGCGCCAGCAGCCAGGGGGAGGACACTGAAGCTTTCTTT.

The chain is built from TRBV6-6 and TRBJ1-2; 8 nucleotides agree with TRBD1. The ends lost 4 bases at V and 4 bases at J; junction bases unmatched: 8. The CDR3 has 15 amino acids. CDR1 MNHNY and CDR2 SVGAGI come from the germline V gene (reference sequence). CDR3 sequence (DNA): TGTGCCAGCAGTTCATGGCAGGGGGCTAGCTATGGCTACACCTTC. Its translation: CASSSWQGASYGYTF.

Written as DNA, the CDR3 is TGTGCCAGCAGTTTTTGGCTCCCTCCCTCCTACAATGAGCAGTTCTTC. Protein: CASSFWLPPSYNEQFF. V and J are TRBV27 and TRBJ2-1; D uncertain. Germline V gene lookup returns CDR1 MNHEY and CDR2 SMNVEV (reference sequence). The CDR3 length is 16 residues. The V end was cut by 3 bases, the J end by 0 bases, with 12 bases between.

This chain uses TRBV18 with TRBJ1-4, with a tentative D call TRBD1 (5 bases). Germline V gene lookup returns CDR1 KGHSH and CDR2 LQKENI. Trimming shortened V by 3 bases and J by 4 bases, and 9 bases separated the two germline ends. The CDR3 is made up of 14 amino acids. The CDR3 loop reads CASSPAGNNEKLFF. The CDR3 region has the DNA TGTGCCAGCTCACCGGCAGGGAATAATGAAAAACTGTTTTTT.

The DNA of the CDR3 is TGTGCCAGTAGTACCCCCACGCGGGGGCGGTACAATGAGCAGTTCTTC. It yields the protein CASSTPTRGRYNEQFF. The rearrangement uses TRBV19 and TRBJ2-1; the D gene is possibly TRBD2 (7 bases). This CDR3 comprises 16 residues. CDR1 and CDR2 (germline): LNHDA, SQIVND (reference sequence). V lost 4 bases and J 4 bases, leaving 17 bases between the germline ends.

The rearrangement joins TRBV30 to TRBJ2-1; D is unresolved. The germline V gene encodes CDR1 GTSNPN and CDR2 SVGIG (reference sequence). The CDR3 consists of 11 residues. Trimming removed 1 base at V and 7 bases at J, with 5 bases between. The CDR3 sequence: CAWSAVNEQFF. The DNA of the CDR3 is TGTGCCTGGAGTGCTGTGAATGAGCAGTTCTTC.

The J gene is TRBJ2-1, the V gene TRBV25-1; TRBD1 matches at 7 bases. The junction had 5 bases not matched to a gene; V was cut back by 5 bases and J by 10 bases. The CDR3 totals 12 residues. Germline CDR1 is MGHDK and CDR2 is SYGVNS. CDR3 coding DNA: TGTGCCAGCAGTCCAAGGGGACAGGAGCAGTTCTTC. Translation gives CASSPRGQEQFF.

This clone was observed a few times. This rearrangement joins TRBV6-5 to TRBJ1-2, with no clear D. The CDR3 loop spans 14 amino acids. The germline CDR1 and CDR2 sequences are MNHEY and SVGAGI. The ends were cut back, 0 bases at V and 5 bases at J, with 10 bases in the middle. This chain's CDR3 is CASSYSRHLYGYTF. In DNA, the CDR3 is TGTGCCAGCAGTTACTCCCGACACCTTTATGGCTACACCTTC.

This rearrangement joins TRBV6-5 to TRBJ1-1; TRBD1 matches 7 bases. The V and J ends lost 6 bases and 6 bases, in that order; junction bases with no gene match: 10. Germline-derived CDR1 and CDR2 are MNHEY and SVGAGI. The CDR3 extends over 14 amino acids. In DNA form, the CDR3 reads TGTGCCAGCAGGGGAGTGGGACAGCTATCTGAAGCTTTCTTT. This sequence encodes CASRGVGQLSEAFF.

This chain uses TRBV7-6 with TRBJ1-2; D is unclear. In germline, CDR1 is SGHVS, CDR2 FNYEAQ. The CDR3 loop spans 13 amino acids. The ends were cut back, 4 bases at V and 6 bases at J, with 12 bases in the middle. The CDR3 spells CASSSTPGDGYTF. DNA for the CDR3: TGTGCCAGCAGCTCCACCCCAGGCGATGGCTACACCTTC.

The chain links TRBV14 to TRBJ2-1; possible D gene TRBD2, 5 bases. V dropped 2 bases and J dropped 10 bases, with 15 bases sitting between them. Germline CDR1 is SGHDN and CDR2 is FVKESK. The CDR3 spans 14 residues. The CDR3 is CASSQWTPTIEQFF. The CDR3 DNA follows: TGTGCCAGCAGCCAATGGACTCCTACAATAGAGCAGTTCTTC.

The chain has TRBV5-1 and TRBJ2-7; 7 nucleotides match TRBD1. The germline V gene encodes CDR1 SGHRS and CDR2 YFSETQ. The CDR3 has 14 residues. V lost 4 bases and J lost 3; bases outside the gene matches: 7. CDR3 sequence: CASSVPTGHYEQYF. In nucleotides, the CDR3 is TGCGCCAGCAGCGTCCCGACAGGGCACTACGAGCAGTACTTC.

The V and J genes are TRBV4-3 and TRBJ2-4; TRBD1 aligns across 9 bases. This CDR3 region has 18 residues. Germline CDR1 and CDR2: LGHNA and YSLEER. V shed 3 bases, J shed 7 bases, and the junction held 16 bases outside the gene matches. CDR3 in DNA: TGCGCCAGCAGCCAGCTGGGGGGTGGACAGGGGTTGATGAACATTCAGTACTTC. Its protein is CASSQLGGGQGLMNIQYF.

The CDR3 region has the DNA TGTGCCAGCAGCTTCCACCCGCGGGGGGGGGACACTGAAGCTTTCTTT. Residues: CASSFHPRGGDTEAFF. The rearrangement joins TRBV7-2 to TRBJ1-1, with D perhaps TRBD1 (5 bases). The CDR3 covers 16 residues. Germline lookup yields CDR1 SGHTA and CDR2 FQGNSA. V was pared by 3 bases and J by 3 bases, with 17 bases between. The full variable domain, in which reference TRBV7-2 and TRBJ1-1 provide the parts outside the CDR3, is GAGVSQSPSNKVTEKGKDVELRCDPISGHTALYWYRQSLGQGLEFLIYFQGNSAPDKSGLPSDRFSAERTGGSVSTLTIQRTQQEDSAVYLCASSFHPRGGDTEAFFGQGTRLTVV.

The V gene is TRBV5-4, the J gene TRBJ1-2, with a possible D match to TRBD1 (6 bases). The CDR3 sequence is 12 residues long. V lost 4 bases and J lost 5, with 9 bases in between. Germline assignment: CDR1 SGHNT and CDR2 YYREEE (reference sequence). The CDR3 here is CASSTDRYGYTF. CDR3 nucleotide sequence: TGTGCCAGCAGCACGGACAGATATGGCTACACCTTC. The complete variable domain, with remaining parts taken from reference TRBV5-4 and TRBJ1-2, reads ETGVTQSPTHLIKTRGQQVTLRCSSQSGHNTVSWYQQALGQGPQFIFQYYREEENGRGNFPPRFSGLQFPNYSSELNVNALELDDSALYLCASSTDRYGYTFGSGTRLTVV.

This chain links TRBV4-1 with TRBJ2-3; the match to TRBD2 covers 10 bases. The CDR3 has 19 residues. With V trimmed by 1 base and J by 2 bases, 12 bases remained unmatched. Looked up from germline, CDR1 is MGHRA and CDR2 is YSYEKL. The CDR3 reads CASSQGLGERGGPTDTQYF. Written as DNA, the CDR3 is TGCGCCAGCAGCCAAGGGTTAGGGGAGCGGGGGGGCCCCACAGATACGCAGTATTTT.

The gene calls are TRBV27 and TRBJ1-5; 7 bases fit TRBD1. Per germline, CDR1 MNHEY and CDR2 SMNVEV (reference sequence). Losses at the gene ends were 0 bases for V and 5 bases for J; bases not matched to a gene: 7. The CDR3 is 16 residues long. This CDR3 is CASSLSWAGGDQPQHF. The CDR3 DNA is TGTGCCAGCAGTTTATCGTGGGCAGGGGGAGATCAGCCCCAGCATTTT.

The V call is TRBV30, the J call TRBJ1-2; D is perhaps TRBD1 (5 bases). The CDR3 has 13 residues. Germline lookup yields CDR1 GTSNPN and CDR2 SVGIG (reference sequence). V was shortened by 2 bases and J by 1 base, with 8 bases between the two germline ends. The CDR3 loop is CAWSPGINYGYTF. Written as DNA, the CDR3 is TGTGCCTGGAGTCCAGGGATTAACTATGGCTACACCTTC.

This clone appeared once. Written as DNA, the CDR3 is TGTGCCAGCAGCCAAGATGGGGGCGACAACTATGGCTACACCTTC. Translating gives CASSQDGGDNYGYTF. This chain connects TRBV4-2 to TRBJ1-2, with a tentative D call TRBD1 (6 bases). Trimming stripped 0 bases from V and 2 bases from J, with 10 bases between. Germline-derived CDR1 and CDR2 are LGHNA and YNFKEQ. The CDR3 sequence is 15 residues long.

The chain links TRBV5-4 to TRBJ2-7; 7 nucleotides agree with TRBD1. V gave up 4 bases and J gave up 5 bases; unmatched junction bases: 15. CDR1 SGHNT and CDR2 YYREEE come from the germline V gene (reference sequence). CDR3 size: 16 residues. CDR3 nucleotide sequence: TGTGCCAGCAGCCCACCCGGACAGGCTGCGATTCACGAGCAGTACTTC. Translation: CASSPPGQAAIHEQYF.

This chain uses TRBV5-4 with TRBJ1-2; D might be TRBD1 (6 bases). The CDR3 covers 15 residues. Trimming took off 4 bases at V and 0 bases at J, with 13 bases between the two ends. CDR1 is SGHNT and CDR2 is YYREEE in the germline V gene (reference sequence). The CDR3 DNA sequence: TGTGCCAGCAGCGTGGCGCCAGGGGCTAACTATGGCTACACCTTC. This sequence encodes CASSVAPGANYGYTF.

The rearrangement joins TRBV15 to TRBJ1-2; D possibly corresponds to TRBD1 (5 bases). From germline, CDR1 is LNHNV and CDR2 YYDKDF (reference sequence). V lost 1 base and J lost 4, with 16 bases in between. CDR3 length: 16 amino acids. CDR3 bases: TGTGCCACCAGCAGAGTTGGGGCGACACGAATCTATGGCTACACCTTC. Its translation is CATSRVGATRIYGYTF.